This T cell receptor (beta chain) originates from a study of T cell changes during pregnancy in multiple sclerosis. Produced via immunoSEQ multiplex PCR; TCRdb's table is partial and in-frame only. Among about 40,000 clones listed, approximately 94% were seen once. This material consisted of CD4+ T cells from peripheral blood mononuclear cells, taken in the third trimester of pregnancy. The sequence derives from a female donor with multiple sclerosis, enrolled in a pregnancy study.

In DNA form, the CDR3 reads TGCGCCAGCAGCCCAGAAAGGAGCTCCTACGAGCAGTACTTC. Translation gives CASSPERSSYEQYF. The chain is built from TRBV5-1 and TRBJ2-7, with D unresolved. Germline V gene sequence: CDR1 SGHRS, CDR2 YFSETQ. Between the trimmed V and J ends, which lost 4 bases and 0 bases, there was a span of 11 bases. CDR3 length equals 14 residues.